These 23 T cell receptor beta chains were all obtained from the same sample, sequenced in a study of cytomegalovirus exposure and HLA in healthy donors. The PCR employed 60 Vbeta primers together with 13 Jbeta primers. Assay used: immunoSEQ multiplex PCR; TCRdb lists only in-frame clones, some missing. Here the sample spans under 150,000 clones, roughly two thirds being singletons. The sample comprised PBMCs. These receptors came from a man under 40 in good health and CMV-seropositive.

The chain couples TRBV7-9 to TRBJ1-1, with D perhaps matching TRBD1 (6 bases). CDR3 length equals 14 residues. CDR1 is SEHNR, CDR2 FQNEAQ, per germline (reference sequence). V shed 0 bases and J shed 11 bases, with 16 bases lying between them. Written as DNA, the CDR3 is TGTGCCAGCAGCTTAGCGCTTCTTGAGAGGGGGGCTTTCTTT. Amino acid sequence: CASSLALLERGAFF.

The CDR3 loop reads CSAGGGRDFGYTF. CDR3 nucleotides: TGCAGCGCCGGGGGGGGGCGAGACTTTGGCTACACCTTC. This chain links TRBV29-1 with TRBJ1-2; D may be TRBD1 (6 bases). V lost 7 bases, J lost 7 bases, and 19 bases lay in between. Germline V lookup: CDR1 SQVTM, CDR2 ANQGSEA. CDR3 size: 13 residues.

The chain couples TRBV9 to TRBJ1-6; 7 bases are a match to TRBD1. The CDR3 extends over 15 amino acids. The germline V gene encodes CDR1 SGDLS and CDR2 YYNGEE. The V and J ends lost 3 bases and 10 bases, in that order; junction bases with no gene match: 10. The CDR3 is CASSEGAGLGSPLHF. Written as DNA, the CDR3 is TGTGCCAGCAGCGAGGGGGCGGGACTCGGATCACCCCTCCACTTT. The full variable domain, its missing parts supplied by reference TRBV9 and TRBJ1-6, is DSGVTQTPKHLITATGQRVTLRCSPRSGDLSVYWYQQSLDQGLQFLIQYYNGEERAKGNILERFSAQQFPDLHSELNLSSLELGDSALYFCASSEGAGLGSPLHFGNGTRLTVT.

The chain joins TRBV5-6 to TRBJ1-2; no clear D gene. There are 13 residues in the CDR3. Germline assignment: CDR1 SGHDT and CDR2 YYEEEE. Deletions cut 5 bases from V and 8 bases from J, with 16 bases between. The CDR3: CASSEVRQYGYTF. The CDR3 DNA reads TGTGCCAGCAGTGAAGTACGTCAGTACGGCTACACCTTC. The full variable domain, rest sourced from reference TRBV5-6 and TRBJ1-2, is DAGVTQSPTHLIKTRGQQVTLRCSPKSGHDTVSWYQQALGQGPQFIFQYYEEEERQRGNFPDRFSGHQFPNYSSELNVNALLLGDSALYLCASSEVRQYGYTFGSGTRLTVV.

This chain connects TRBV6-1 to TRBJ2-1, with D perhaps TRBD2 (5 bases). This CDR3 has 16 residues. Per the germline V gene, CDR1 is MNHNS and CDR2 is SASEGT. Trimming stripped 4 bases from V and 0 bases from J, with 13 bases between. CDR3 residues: CASSVATTSSYNEQFF. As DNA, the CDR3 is TGTGCCAGCAGTGTTGCCACCACTAGCTCCTACAATGAGCAGTTCTTC.

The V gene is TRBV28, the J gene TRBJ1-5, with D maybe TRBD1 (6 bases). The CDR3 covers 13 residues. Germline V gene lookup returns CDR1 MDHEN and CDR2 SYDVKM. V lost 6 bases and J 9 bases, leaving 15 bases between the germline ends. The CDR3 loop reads CASRHRVQGPQHF. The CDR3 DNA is TGTGCCAGCAGACACAGGGTGCAGGGGCCCCAGCATTTT.

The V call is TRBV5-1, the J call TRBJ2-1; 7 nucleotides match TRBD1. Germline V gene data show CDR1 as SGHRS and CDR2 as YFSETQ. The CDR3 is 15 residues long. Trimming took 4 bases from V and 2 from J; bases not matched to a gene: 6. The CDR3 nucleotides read TGCGCCAGCAGCGGAACAGGGGACCCCTACAATGAGCAGTTCTTC. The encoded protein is CASSGTGDPYNEQFF.

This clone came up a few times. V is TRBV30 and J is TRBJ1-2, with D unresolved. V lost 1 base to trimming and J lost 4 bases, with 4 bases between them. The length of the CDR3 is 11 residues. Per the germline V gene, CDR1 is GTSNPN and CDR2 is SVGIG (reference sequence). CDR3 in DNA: TGTGCCTGGAGTGACAGCTATGGCTACACCTTC. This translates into CAWSDSYGYTF.

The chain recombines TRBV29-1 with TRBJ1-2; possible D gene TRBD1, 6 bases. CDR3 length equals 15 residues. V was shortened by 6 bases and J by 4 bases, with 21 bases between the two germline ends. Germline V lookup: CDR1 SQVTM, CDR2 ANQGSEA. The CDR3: CSVGNRVTSVYGYTF. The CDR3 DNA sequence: TGCAGCGTAGGGAACAGGGTGACGTCTGTCTATGGCTACACCTTC.

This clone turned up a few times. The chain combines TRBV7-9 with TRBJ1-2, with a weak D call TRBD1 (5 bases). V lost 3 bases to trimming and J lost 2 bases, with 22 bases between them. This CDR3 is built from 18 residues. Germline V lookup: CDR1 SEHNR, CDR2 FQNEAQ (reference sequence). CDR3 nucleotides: TGTGCCAGCAGCTTTTCTTATCGACAGCCACACGCCAACTATGGCTACACCTTC. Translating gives CASSFSYRQPHANYGYTF.

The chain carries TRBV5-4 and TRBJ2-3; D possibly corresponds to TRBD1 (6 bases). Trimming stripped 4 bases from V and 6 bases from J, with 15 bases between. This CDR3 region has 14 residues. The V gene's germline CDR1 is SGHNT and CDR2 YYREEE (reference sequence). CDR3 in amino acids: CASSPQGQPDTQYF. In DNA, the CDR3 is TGTGCCAGCAGCCCCCAGGGACAACCGGATACGCAGTATTTT.

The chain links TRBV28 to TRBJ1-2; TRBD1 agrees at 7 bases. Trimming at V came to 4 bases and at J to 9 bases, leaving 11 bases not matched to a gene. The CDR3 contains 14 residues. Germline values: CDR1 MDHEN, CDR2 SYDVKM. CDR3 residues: CASSYTGAQKSYTF. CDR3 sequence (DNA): TGTGCCAGCAGTTATACAGGGGCCCAGAAGAGCTACACCTTC.

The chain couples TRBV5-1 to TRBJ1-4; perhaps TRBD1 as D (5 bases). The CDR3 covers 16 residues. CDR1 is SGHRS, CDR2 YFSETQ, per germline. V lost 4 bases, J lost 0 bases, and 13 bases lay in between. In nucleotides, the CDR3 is TGCGCCAGCAGCGGGGCCTCTACCGCAACTAATGAAAAACTGTTTTTT. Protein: CASSGASTATNEKLFF.

The CDR3 here is CASSPPGAPSTGDTQYF. The CDR3 DNA sequence: TGTGCCAGCAGCCCCCCAGGGGCGCCGTCGACTGGAGATACGCAGTATTTT. The chain joins TRBV7-9 to TRBJ2-3, with TRBD1 as a possible D gene (6 bases). The CDR3 is made up of 17 amino acids. Germline V gene lookup returns CDR1 SEHNR and CDR2 FQNEAQ (reference sequence). Trimming left V 5 bases short and J 5 bases short, with 23 bases between.

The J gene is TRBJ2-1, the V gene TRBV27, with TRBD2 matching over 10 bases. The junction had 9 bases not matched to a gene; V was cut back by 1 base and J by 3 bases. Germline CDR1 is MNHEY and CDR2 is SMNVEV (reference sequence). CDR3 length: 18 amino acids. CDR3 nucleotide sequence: TGTGCCAGCAGTTTATACCCAACTAGCGGGATAATCTACAATGAGCAGTTCTTC. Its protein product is CASSLYPTSGIIYNEQFF.

The CDR3 nucleotides read TGTGCCAGCAGTTTATGGGGCCCTTTTAGCTATGGCTACACCTTC. It encodes CASSLWGPFSYGYTF. This sequence joins TRBV28 and TRBJ1-2, with no clear D. The CDR3 runs to 15 residues. The germline V and J ends were trimmed by 0 bases and 4 bases, with 12 bases remaining between them. From germline, CDR1 is MDHEN and CDR2 SYDVKM.

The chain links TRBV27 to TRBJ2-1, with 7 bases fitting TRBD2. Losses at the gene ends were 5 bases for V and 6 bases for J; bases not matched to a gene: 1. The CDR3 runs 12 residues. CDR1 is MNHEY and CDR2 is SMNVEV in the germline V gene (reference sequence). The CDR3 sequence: CASSTSVNEQFF. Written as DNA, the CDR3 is TGTGCCAGCAGTACTAGCGTCAATGAGCAGTTCTTC.

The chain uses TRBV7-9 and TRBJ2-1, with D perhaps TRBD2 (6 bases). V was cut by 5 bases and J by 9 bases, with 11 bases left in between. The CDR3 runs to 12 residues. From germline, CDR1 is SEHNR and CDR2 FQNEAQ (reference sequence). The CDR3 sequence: CASSQTGGEQFF. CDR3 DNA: TGTGCCAGCAGCCAAACCGGGGGTGAGCAGTTCTTC.

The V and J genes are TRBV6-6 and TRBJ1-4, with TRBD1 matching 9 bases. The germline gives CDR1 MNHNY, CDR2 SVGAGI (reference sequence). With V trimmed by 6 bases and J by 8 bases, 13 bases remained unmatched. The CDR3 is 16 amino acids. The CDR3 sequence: CASRSLIPGQGEKLFF. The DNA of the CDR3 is TGTGCCAGCAGATCCCTAATTCCGGGACAGGGAGAAAAACTGTTTTTT.

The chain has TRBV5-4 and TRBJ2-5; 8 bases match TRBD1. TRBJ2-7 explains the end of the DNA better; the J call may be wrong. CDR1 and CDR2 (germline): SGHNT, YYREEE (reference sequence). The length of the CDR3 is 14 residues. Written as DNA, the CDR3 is TGTGCCAGCAGACCGACAGGGGAGAGCTACGAGCAGTACTTC. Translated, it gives CASRPTGESYEQYF.

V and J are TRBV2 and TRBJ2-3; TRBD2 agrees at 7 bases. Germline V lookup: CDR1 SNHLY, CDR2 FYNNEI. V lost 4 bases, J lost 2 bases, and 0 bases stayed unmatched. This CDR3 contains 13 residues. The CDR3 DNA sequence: TGTGCCAGCAGTGGGGACTACACAGATACGCAGTATTTT. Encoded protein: CASSGDYTDTQYF. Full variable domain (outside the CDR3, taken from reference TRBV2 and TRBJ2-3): EPEVTQTPSHQVTQMGQEVILRCVPISNHLYFYWYRQILGQKVEFLVSFYNNEISEKSEIFDDQFSVERPDGSNFTLKIRSTKLEDSAMYFCASSGDYTDTQYFGPGTRLTVL.

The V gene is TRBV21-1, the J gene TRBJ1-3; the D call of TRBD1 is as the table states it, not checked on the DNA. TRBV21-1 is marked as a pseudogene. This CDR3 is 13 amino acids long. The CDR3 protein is CASMADSRNTIYF. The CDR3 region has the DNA TGTGCCAGCATGGCGGACAGTAGAAACACCATATATTTT.

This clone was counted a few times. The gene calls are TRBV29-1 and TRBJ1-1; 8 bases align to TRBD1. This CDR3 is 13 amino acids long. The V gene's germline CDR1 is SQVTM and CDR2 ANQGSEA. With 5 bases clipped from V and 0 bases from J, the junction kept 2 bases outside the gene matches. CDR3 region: CSVQGALNTEAFF. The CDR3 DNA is TGCAGCGTTCAGGGGGCGTTGAACACTGAAGCTTTCTTT.